Below are 23 T cell receptor beta chains sequenced from a single sample in a study of T cell changes during pregnancy in multiple sclerosis. The assay was immunoSEQ multiplex PCR, and TCRdb's table has in-frame clones only and misses some. The sample consists of 45,000 to 55,000 clones, over 75% of them appearing once. The sequencing here drew on CD4+ T cells from peripheral blood mononuclear cells, taken in the second trimester of pregnancy. The receptors come from a female donor with multiple sclerosis, enrolled in a pregnancy study.

This clone was picked up a small number of times. The genes are TRBV5-6 and TRBJ2-2, with TRBD2 matching 10 bases. The V gene's germline CDR1 is SGHDT and CDR2 YYEEEE. The CDR3 totals 17 residues. J gave up 7 bases and V 2 bases, and 11 bases lay outside the gene matches. The CDR3 loop is CASSLGATSGLVGELFF. The CDR3 DNA reads as TGTGCCAGCAGCTTAGGGGCGACTAGCGGGTTGGTCGGGGAGCTGTTTTTT.

The chain couples TRBV28 to TRBJ2-5; 12 bases agree with TRBD2. CDR1 is MDHEN and CDR2 is SYDVKM in the germline V gene. The CDR3 has 16 amino acids. The V and J ends lost 3 bases and 4 bases, in that order; junction bases with no gene match: 6. The CDR3 spells CASSLASGRAGETQYF. The CDR3 bases are TGTGCCAGCAGTTTGGCTAGCGGGAGGGCCGGAGAGACCCAGTACTTC.

The sample holds one count of this clone. The chain employs TRBV6-1 and TRBJ2-1, with D possibly TRBD2 on 7 matching bases. CDR3 size: 15 residues. V was cut by 2 bases and J by 8 bases, with 16 bases left in between. Germline V gene lookup returns CDR1 MNHNS and CDR2 SASEGT. The CDR3 coding sequence is TGTGCCAGCAGTGAATGGAAAGGGGGAGGGTATGAGCAGTTCTTC. Protein product: CASSEWKGGGYEQFF.

This chain uses TRBV5-6 with TRBJ2-3; D is unclear. CDR1 is SGHDT and CDR2 is YYEEEE in the germline V gene. This CDR3 contains 15 residues. With 8 bases removed from V and 0 bases from J, the gap between germline ends came to 16 bases. As DNA, the CDR3 is TGTGCCAGTTATGACGGGTCACCGAGCACAGATACGCAGTATTTT. This codes for CASYDGSPSTDTQYF.

The chain recombines TRBV11-1 with TRBJ2-5; tentatively, D is TRBD2 (6 bases). CDR3 length: 14 amino acids. Germline V CDR1 and CDR2: SGHAT, FQDESV (reference sequence). V gave up 5 bases and J gave up 4 bases, with 14 bases separating them. The CDR3 reads CASSPTDYLETQYF. The CDR3 DNA reads as TGTGCCAGCAGCCCAACGGACTACCTAGAGACCCAGTACTTC.

This chain connects TRBV5-6 to TRBJ2-3; 9 nucleotides align to TRBD2. With 4 bases clipped from V and 1 base from J, the junction kept 7 bases outside the gene matches. This CDR3 is 16 amino acids long. The V gene's germline CDR1 is SGHDT and CDR2 YYEEEE. The CDR3: CASSLLAGARTDTQYF. CDR3 in DNA: TGTGCCAGCAGCCTTTTAGCGGGAGCCCGCACAGATACGCAGTATTTT.

The V gene is TRBV18, the J gene TRBJ1-4; TRBD1 matches 9 bases. There are 15 residues in the CDR3. The germline V gene encodes CDR1 KGHSH and CDR2 LQKENI. The junction had 3 bases not matched to a gene; V was cut back by 0 bases and J by 7 bases. The chain's CDR3 is CASSPPGTGTEKLFF. CDR3 coding DNA: TGTGCCAGCTCACCACCCGGGACAGGGACTGAAAAACTGTTTTTT.

This clone has more than one count but fewer than ten. V is TRBV14 and J is TRBJ1-1, with a possible D match to TRBD1 (6 bases). This CDR3 comprises 13 residues. Germline V lookup: CDR1 SGHDN, CDR2 FVKESK. Trimming cost V 1 base and J 11 bases, with 14 bases left between them. The CDR3 loop reads CASSQARTGLAFF. The CDR3 DNA sequence: TGTGCCAGCAGCCAAGCAAGAACAGGGCTCGCTTTCTTT. Full variable domain (rest looked up from reference TRBV14 and TRBJ1-1): EAGVTQFPSHSVIEKGQTVTLRCDPISGHDNLYWYRRVMGKEIKFLLHFVKESKQDESGMPNNRFLAERTGGTYSTLKVQPAELEDSGVYFCASSQARTGLAFFGQGTRLTVV.

The rearrangement joins TRBV28 to TRBJ2-5; no reliable D call. The V end was cut by 1 base, the J end by 5 bases, with 14 bases between. Germline loops: CDR1 MDHEN, CDR2 SYDVKM. The CDR3 spans 15 residues. In nucleotides, the CDR3 is TGTGCCAGCAGTTTATCGACGGCGGCCGGGGAGACCCAGTACTTC. Its protein is CASSLSTAAGETQYF.

V gene TRBV7-2 combines with J gene TRBJ2-3; the D gene is possibly TRBD2 (5 bases). The CDR3 consists of 14 residues. The V gene's germline CDR1 is SGHTA and CDR2 FQGNSA. V lost 5 bases and J 0 bases, leaving 9 bases between the germline ends. This CDR3 is CASSPRGSTDTQYF. The DNA for the CDR3 is TGTGCCAGCAGCCCTCGGGGTAGCACAGATACGCAGTATTTT.

This sequence joins TRBV19 and TRBJ1-1; a possible D gene is TRBD1 (5 bases). Germline V lookup: CDR1 LNHDA, CDR2 SQIVND (reference sequence). Trimming removed 3 bases from V and 0 bases from J, with 8 bases in between. The CDR3 runs 14 residues. The CDR3 coding sequence is TGTGCCAGTAGTATTGGGGCCTTGAACACTGAAGCTTTCTTT. Translation: CASSIGALNTEAFF.

The V call is TRBV29-1, the J call TRBJ1-5; possible D gene TRBD1, 6 bases. In germline, CDR1 is SQVTM, CDR2 ANQGSEA. V dropped 5 bases and J dropped 1 base, with 12 bases sitting between them. The CDR3 is 14 amino acids. CDR3: CSVLVQGSNQPQHF. The CDR3 bases are TGCAGCGTTCTAGTCCAGGGGAGCAATCAGCCCCAGCATTTT.

DNA of the CDR3: TGTGCCAGCAGTCGGACTAGCGATTACACAGATACGCAGTATTTT. Its protein is CASSRTSDYTDTQYF. The genes are TRBV7-3 and TRBJ2-3; 9 nucleotides align to TRBD2. Germline loops: CDR1 SGHTA, CDR2 FQGTGA. J was trimmed by 2 bases and V by 6 bases; bases with no gene match: 6. The CDR3 runs 15 residues.

This clone appeared a single time. CDR3 in DNA: TGCGCCAGCAGCCAAGATTTTCCCCCGGACACTGAAGCTTTCTTT. Protein: CASSQDFPPDTEAFF. The gene calls are TRBV4-3 and TRBJ1-1; D remains ambiguous. The CDR3 is 15 residues long. V was trimmed by 0 bases and J by 3 bases, leaving 11 bases between them. Germline V gene sequence: CDR1 LGHNA, CDR2 YSLEER.

CDR3 sequence reads: CATLAQGDVPFF. In nucleotides, the CDR3 is TGTGCCACCCTAGCCCAGGGGGATGTGCCGTTCTTC. V gene TRBV6-5 combines with J gene TRBJ2-1, with TRBD1 matching 7 bases. The V gene end was trimmed by 10 bases and the J gene end by 15 bases; junction bases not matched to a gene: 15. CDR1 and CDR2 from the germline V gene are MNHEY and SVGAGI. This CDR3 comprises 12 residues.

This chain links TRBV6-6 with TRBJ2-7, with a tentative D call TRBD1 (6 bases). Trimming took 6 bases from V and 4 from J, leaving 16 bases between them. Germline-derived CDR1 and CDR2 are MNHNY and SVGAGI (reference sequence). The CDR3 runs to 14 residues. This CDR3 reads CASRLQGISYEQYF. The CDR3 DNA sequence: TGTGCCAGCAGGCTCCAGGGGATCAGTTACGAGCAGTACTTC.

The chain employs TRBV7-2 and TRBJ2-3; D is unclear. The germline V and J ends were trimmed by 4 bases and 3 bases, with 2 bases remaining between them. The CDR3 runs 11 residues. The germline V gene encodes CDR1 SGHTA and CDR2 FQGNSA. This CDR3 is CASSSTDTQYF. CDR3 DNA sequence: TGTGCCAGCAGCTCTACAGATACGCAGTATTTT.

The V call is TRBV19, the J call TRBJ1-5; TRBD1 might be the D (5 bases). CDR1 and CDR2 (germline): LNHDA, SQIVND (reference sequence). This CDR3 is built from 14 residues. V lost 6 bases and J 7 bases, leaving 16 bases between the germline ends. CDR3 sequence: CASSDARASQPQHF. CDR3 nucleotides: TGTGCCAGTAGCGATGCCAGGGCCAGCCAGCCCCAGCATTTT.

The rearrangement links TRBV6-6 to TRBJ2-2, with 7 bases identical to TRBD2. The ends lost 6 bases at V and 6 bases at J; junction bases unmatched: 7. CDR3 length: 14 amino acids. Per the germline V gene, CDR1 is MNHNY and CDR2 is SVGAGI (reference sequence). CDR3 in amino acids: CASRSIGGAGELFF. CDR3 nucleotide sequence: TGTGCCAGCAGGTCTATTGGGGGGGCCGGGGAGCTGTTTTTT.

This clone was seen only once. V and J are TRBV5-5 and TRBJ2-7, with D uncertain. CDR3 size: 14 residues. Germline-derived CDR1 and CDR2 are SGHKS and YYEKEE (reference sequence). Trimming cost V 1 base and J 3 bases, with 11 bases left between them. CDR3 residues: CASSLTGSIYEQYF. CDR3 DNA: TGTGCCAGCAGCTTGACCGGTTCGATCTACGAGCAGTACTTC.

The V and J genes are TRBV9 and TRBJ2-2; D remains ambiguous. This CDR3 region has 13 residues. Germline lookup yields CDR1 SGDLS and CDR2 YYNGEE. Trimming took off 4 bases at V and 8 bases at J, with 12 bases between the two ends. This CDR3 reads CASSSRIQGELFF. The CDR3 nucleotides are TGTGCCAGCAGCTCGCGAATACAGGGGGAGCTGTTTTTT.

As DNA, the CDR3 is TGTGCCAGCAGCTTAGCCCCGGGAGGGCGATACGTAACGCAGTATTTT. It specifies CASSLAPGGRYVTQYF. The rearrangement links TRBV7-2 to TRBJ2-3; TRBD2 matches at 8 bases. CDR1 is SGHTA and CDR2 is FQGNSA in the germline V gene. J was trimmed by 9 bases and V by 0 bases; bases with no gene match: 11. The length of the CDR3 is 16 residues.

The chain recombines TRBV5-1 with TRBJ1-6, with 9 positions matching TRBD1. The junction had 3 bases not matched to a gene; V was cut back by 1 base and J by 10 bases. CDR3 length: 14 residues. Germline V gene sequence: CDR1 SGHRS, CDR2 YFSETQ. The CDR3 bases are TGCGCCAGCAGCTTGACAGGGGGCGAATCACCCCTCCACTTT. This translates into CASSLTGGESPLHF.